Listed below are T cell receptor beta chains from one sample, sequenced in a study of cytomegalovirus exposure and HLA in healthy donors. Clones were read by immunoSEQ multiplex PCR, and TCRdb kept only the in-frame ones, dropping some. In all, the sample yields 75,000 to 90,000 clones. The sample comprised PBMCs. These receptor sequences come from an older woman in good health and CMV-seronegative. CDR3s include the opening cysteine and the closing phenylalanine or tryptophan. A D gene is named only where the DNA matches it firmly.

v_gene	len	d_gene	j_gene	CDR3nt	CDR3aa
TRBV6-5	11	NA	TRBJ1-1	TGTGCCAGCAGTGGAGGAGGGAAGGTTTTCTTT	CASSGGGKVFF
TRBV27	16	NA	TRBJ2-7	TGTGCCAGCAGTCGTTATATCGACGAGGTCTCCTACGAGCAGTACTTC	CASSRYIDEVSYEQYF
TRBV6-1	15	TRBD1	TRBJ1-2	TGTGCCAGCAGTGAAGCCCCGGACAGGGGGGATGGCTACACCTTC	CASSEAPDRGDGYTF
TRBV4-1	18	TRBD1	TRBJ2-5	TGCGCCAGCAGCCAAGAAAAAGCCGGGACAGGGGAGCGGGAGACCCAGTACTTC	CASSQEKAGTGERETQYF
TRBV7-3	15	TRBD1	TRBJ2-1	TGTGCCAGCAGCCCAGACAGGGCAGGAGGCGATGAGCAGTTCTTC	CASSPDRAGGDEQFF
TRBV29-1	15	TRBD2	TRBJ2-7	TGCAGCGTTGAATCGGGGACTAGCGGGAGCTACGAGCAGTACTTC	CSVESGTSGSYEQYF
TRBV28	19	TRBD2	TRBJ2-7	TGTGCCAGCAGTTCTACCGGGTTGATAGCGGGAGGGCATTTCGGGGAGCAGTACTTC	CASSSTGLIAGGHFGEQYF
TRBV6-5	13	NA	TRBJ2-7	TGTGCCAGCAGTTATAACAGGGCCCACGAGCAGTACTTC	CASSYNRAHEQYF
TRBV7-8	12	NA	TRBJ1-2	TGTGCCAGCAGCCCCCTTTCTGGGCGCTACACCTTC	CASSPLSGRYTF
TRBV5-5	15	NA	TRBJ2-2	TGTGCCAGCAGCTTGGGGACAGTCAACACCGGGGAGCTGTTTTTT	CASSLGTVNTGELFF
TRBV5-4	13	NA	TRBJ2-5	TGTGCCAGCAGCTTCGACAGGCGAGAGACCCAGTACTTC	CASSFDRRETQYF
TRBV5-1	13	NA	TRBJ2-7	TGCGCCAGCAGCTTGGACAGGTCTTACGAGCAGTACTTC	CASSLDRSYEQYF
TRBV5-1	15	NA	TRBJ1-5	TGCGCCAGCAGCTTGGCTGGGTTCAGCGGTCAGCCCCAGCATTTT	CASSLAGFSGQPQHF
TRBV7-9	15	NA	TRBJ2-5	TGTGCCAGCAGCTTAAAGGGCGGCGGGCAAGAGACCCAGTACTTC	CASSLKGGGQETQYF
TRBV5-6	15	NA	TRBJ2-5	TGTGCCAGCAGCTTGGTTGGGGGCGGCCCAGAGACCCAGTACTTC	CASSLVGGGPETQYF
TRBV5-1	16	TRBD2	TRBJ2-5	TGCGCCAGCAGCTTGGGACTAGCGGGAGGGCAAGAGACCCAGTACTTC	CASSLGLAGGQETQYF
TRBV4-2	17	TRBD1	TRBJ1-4	TGTGCCAGCAGCCAAGAACGTATTGGGACAGGGGGCGAAAAACTGTTTTTT	CASSQERIGTGGEKLFF
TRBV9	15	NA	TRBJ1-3	TGTGCCAGCAGCGTAGGACAGTCCGCTGGAAACACCATATATTTT	CASSVGQSAGNTIYF
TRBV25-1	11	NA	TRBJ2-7	TGTGCCAGCGGGGGACTCTACGAGCAGTACTTC	CASGGLYEQYF
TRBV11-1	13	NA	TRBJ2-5	TGTGCCAGCAGTTTCAACCCACGGGAGACCCAGTACTTC	CASSFNPRETQYF
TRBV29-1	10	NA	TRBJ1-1	TGCAGCGTTGAACGGGAGAAAGCTTTCTTT	CSVEREKAFF
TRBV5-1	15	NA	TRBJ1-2	TGCGCCAGCAGCTTGGCGGCAGGAGGGGACTATGGCTACACCTTC	CASSLAAGGDYGYTF